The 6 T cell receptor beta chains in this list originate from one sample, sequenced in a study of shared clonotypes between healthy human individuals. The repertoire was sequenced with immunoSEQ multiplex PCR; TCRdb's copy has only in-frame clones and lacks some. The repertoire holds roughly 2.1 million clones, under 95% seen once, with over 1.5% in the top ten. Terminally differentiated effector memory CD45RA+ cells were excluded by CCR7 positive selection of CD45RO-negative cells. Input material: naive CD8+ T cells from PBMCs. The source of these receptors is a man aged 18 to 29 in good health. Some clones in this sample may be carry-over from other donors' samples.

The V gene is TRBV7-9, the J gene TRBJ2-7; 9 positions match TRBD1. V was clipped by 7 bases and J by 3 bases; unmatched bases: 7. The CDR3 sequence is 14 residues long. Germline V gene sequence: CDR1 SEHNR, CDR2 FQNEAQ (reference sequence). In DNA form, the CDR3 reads TGTGCCAGCATCCCACAGGGGGCATTCTACGAGCAGTACTTC. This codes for CASIPQGAFYEQYF.

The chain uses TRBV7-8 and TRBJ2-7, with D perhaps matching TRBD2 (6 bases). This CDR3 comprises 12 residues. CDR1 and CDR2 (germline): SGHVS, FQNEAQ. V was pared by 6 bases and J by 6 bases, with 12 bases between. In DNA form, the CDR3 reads TGTGCCAGCAGAGGGGAGGTCGGCGAGCAGTACTTC. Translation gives CASRGEVGEQYF.

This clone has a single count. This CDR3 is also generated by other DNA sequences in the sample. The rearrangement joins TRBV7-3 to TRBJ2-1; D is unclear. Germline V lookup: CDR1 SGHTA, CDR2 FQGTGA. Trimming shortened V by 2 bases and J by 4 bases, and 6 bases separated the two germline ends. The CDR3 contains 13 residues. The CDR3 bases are TGTGCCAGCAGCTTATCTGGATACAATGAGCAGTTCTTC. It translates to CASSLSGYNEQFF.

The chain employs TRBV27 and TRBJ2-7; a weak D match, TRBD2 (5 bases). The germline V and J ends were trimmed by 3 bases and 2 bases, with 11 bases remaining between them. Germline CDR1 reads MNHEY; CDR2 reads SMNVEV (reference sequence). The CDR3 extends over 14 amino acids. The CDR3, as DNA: TGTGCCAGCAGTTTCGGGGTAGGAACCTACGAGCAGTACTTC. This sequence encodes CASSFGVGTYEQYF.

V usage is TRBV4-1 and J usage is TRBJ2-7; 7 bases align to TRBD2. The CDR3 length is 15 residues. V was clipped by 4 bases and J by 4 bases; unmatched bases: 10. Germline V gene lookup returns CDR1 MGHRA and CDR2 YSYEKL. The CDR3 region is CASSRGGGSEYEQYF. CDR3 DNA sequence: TGCGCCAGCAGCCGCGGCGGGGGTAGCGAGTACGAGCAGTACTTC.

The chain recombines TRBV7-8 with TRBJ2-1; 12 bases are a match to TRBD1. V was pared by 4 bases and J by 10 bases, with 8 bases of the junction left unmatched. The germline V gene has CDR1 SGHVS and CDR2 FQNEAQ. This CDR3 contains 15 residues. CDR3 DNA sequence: TGTGCCAGCAGCTCTCCGGGACAGGGGGCAGGAGAGCAGTTCTTC. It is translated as CASSSPGQGAGEQFF. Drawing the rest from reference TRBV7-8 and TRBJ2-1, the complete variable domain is GAGVSQSPRYKVAKRGQDVALRCDPISGHVSLFWYQQALGQGPEFLTYFQNEAQLDKSGLPSDRFFAERPEGSVSTLKIQRTQQEDSAVYLCASSSPGQGAGEQFFGPGTRLTVL.